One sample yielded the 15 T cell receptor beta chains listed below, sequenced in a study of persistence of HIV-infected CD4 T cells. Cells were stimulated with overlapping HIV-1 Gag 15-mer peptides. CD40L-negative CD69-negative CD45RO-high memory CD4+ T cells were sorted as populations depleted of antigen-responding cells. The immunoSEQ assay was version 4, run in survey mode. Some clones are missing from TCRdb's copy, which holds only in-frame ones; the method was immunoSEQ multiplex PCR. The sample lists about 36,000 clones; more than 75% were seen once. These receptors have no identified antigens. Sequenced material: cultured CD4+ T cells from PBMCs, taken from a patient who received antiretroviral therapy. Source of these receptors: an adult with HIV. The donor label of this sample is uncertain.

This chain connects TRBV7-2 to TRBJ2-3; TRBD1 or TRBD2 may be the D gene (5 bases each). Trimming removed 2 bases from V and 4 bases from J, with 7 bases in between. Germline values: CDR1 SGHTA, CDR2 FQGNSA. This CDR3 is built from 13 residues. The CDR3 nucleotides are TGTGCCAGCAGCTTAATGGGACCAGATACGCAGTATTTT. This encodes CASSLMGPDTQYF.

CDR3 amino acids: CSVAPVNTGELFF. The CDR3, as DNA: TGCAGCGTTGCTCCAGTGAACACCGGGGAGCTGTTTTTT. This chain links TRBV29-1 with TRBJ2-2, with D uncertain. Germline V CDR1 and CDR2: SQVTM, ANQGSEA. V was cut by 4 bases and J by 1 base, with 7 bases left in between. The CDR3 spans 13 residues.

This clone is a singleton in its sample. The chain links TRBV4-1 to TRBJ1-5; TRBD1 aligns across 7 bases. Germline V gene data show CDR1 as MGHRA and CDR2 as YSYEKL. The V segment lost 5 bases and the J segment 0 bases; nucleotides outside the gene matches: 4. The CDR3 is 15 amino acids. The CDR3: CASSTGQISNQPQHF. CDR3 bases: TGCGCCAGCAGCACGGGACAGATTAGCAATCAGCCCCAGCATTTT.

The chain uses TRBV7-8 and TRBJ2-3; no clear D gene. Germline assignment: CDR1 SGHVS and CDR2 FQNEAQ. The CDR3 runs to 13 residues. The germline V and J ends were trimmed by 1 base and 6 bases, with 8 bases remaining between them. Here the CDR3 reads CASSLGPLDTQYF. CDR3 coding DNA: TGTGCCAGCAGCTTAGGTCCTCTGGATACGCAGTATTTT. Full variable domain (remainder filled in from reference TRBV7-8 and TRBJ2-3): GAGVSQSPRYKVAKRGQDVALRCDPISGHVSLFWYQQALGQGPEFLTYFQNEAQLDKSGLPSDRFFAERPEGSVSTLKIQRTQQEDSAVYLCASSLGPLDTQYFGPGTRLTVL.

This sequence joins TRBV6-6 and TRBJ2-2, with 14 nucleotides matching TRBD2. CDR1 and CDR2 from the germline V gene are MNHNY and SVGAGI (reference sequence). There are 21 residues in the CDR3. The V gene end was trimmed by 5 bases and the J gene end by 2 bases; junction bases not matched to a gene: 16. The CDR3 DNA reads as TGTGCCAGCAGTCGACTACGGACATGGACTAGCGGGGGGTATAACACCGGGGAGCTGTTTTTT. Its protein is CASSRLRTWTSGGYNTGELFF.

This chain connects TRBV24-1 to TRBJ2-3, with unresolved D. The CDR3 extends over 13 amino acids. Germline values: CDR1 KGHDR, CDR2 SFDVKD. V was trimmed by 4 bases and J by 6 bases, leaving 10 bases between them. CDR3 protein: CATSEPLVDTQYF. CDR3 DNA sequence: TGTGCCACCAGTGAGCCGCTGGTGGATACGCAGTATTTT.

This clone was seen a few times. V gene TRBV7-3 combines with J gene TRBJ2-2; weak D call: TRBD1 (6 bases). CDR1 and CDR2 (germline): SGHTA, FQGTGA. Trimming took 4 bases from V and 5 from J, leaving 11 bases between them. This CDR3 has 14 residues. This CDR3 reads CASSSATGTGELFF. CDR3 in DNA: TGTGCCAGCAGCTCCGCTACAGGGACCGGGGAGCTGTTTTTT.

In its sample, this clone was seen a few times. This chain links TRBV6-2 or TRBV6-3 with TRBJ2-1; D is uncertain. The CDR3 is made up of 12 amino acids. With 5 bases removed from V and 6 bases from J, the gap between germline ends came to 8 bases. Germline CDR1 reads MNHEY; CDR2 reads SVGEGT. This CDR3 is CASSQLGNEQFF. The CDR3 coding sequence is TGTGCCAGCAGTCAGCTTGGCAATGAGCAGTTCTTC.

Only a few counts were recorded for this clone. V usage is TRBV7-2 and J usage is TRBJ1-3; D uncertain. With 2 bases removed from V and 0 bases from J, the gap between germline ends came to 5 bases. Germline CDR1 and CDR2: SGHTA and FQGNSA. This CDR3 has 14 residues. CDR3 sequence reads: CASSLQSSGNTIYF. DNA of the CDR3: TGTGCCAGCAGCTTACAGAGCTCTGGAAACACCATATATTTT.

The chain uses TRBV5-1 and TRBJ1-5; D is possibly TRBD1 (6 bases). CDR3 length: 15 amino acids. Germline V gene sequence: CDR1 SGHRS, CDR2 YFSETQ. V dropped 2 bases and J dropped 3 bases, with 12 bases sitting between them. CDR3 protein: CASSFTGKPNQPQHF. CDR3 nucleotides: TGCGCCAGCAGCTTTACAGGGAAACCCAATCAGCCCCAGCATTTT.

The CDR3 nucleotides read TGTGCCAGTATCGAGGGCATGAACACTGAAGCTTTCTTT. Translating it yields CASIEGMNTEAFF. The chain has TRBV19 and TRBJ1-1; D is ambiguous. Germline V gene sequence: CDR1 LNHDA, CDR2 SQIVND (reference sequence). The V end was cut by 7 bases, the J end by 0 bases, with 9 bases between. The CDR3 has 13 amino acids.

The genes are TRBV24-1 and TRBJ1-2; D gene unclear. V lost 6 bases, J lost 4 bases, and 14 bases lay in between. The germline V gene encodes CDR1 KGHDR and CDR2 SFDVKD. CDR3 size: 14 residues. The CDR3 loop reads CATSRSGQSYGYTF. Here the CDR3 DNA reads TGTGCCACCAGTAGGTCAGGTCAGAGCTATGGCTACACCTTC.

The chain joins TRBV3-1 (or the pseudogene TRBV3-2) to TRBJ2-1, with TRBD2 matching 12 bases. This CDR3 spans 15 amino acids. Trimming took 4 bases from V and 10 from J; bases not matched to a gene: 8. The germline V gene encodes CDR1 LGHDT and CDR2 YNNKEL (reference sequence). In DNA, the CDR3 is TGTGCCAGCAGCCCAAGACTAGCGGGGGTCGGGGAGCAGTTCTTC. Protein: CASSPRLAGVGEQFF.

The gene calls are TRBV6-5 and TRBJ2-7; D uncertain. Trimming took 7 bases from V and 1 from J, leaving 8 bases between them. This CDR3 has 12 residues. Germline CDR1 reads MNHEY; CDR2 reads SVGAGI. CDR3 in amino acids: CASTPNSYEQYF. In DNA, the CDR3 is TGTGCCAGCACCCCGAATTCCTACGAGCAGTACTTC.

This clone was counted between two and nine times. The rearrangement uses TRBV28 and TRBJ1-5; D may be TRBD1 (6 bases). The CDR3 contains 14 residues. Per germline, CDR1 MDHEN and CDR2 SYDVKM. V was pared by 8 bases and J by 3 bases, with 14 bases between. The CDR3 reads CASGRTDHNQPQHF. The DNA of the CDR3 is TGTGCCAGCGGGCGGACAGATCACAATCAGCCCCAGCATTTT.